This T cell receptor (beta chain) was observed in a study of blood T cell repertoires in COVID-19. Produced via immunoSEQ multiplex PCR; TCRdb's table is partial and in-frame only. In the table there are about 430,000 clones, about 87% of which are singletons. J lost 5 bases, V lost 3 bases, and 8 bases had no gene match. This CDR3 spans 16 amino acids. Germline V gene data show CDR1 as SEHNR and CDR2 as FQNEAQ (reference sequence). The rearrangement uses TRBV7-9 and TRBJ2-2; 8 nucleotides align to TRBD1. The sequence was obtained from a young man with COVID-19, enrolled during active disease. Sequencing used peripheral blood. The CDR3 is CASSFTQGAGTGELFF. The CDR3 DNA reads TGTGCCAGCAGCTTTACCCAGGGGGCTGGGACCGGGGAGCTGTTTTTT.